This entry concerns a single T cell receptor beta chain. The target antigen is unknown. Trimming pared 3 bases from V and 8 bases from J, leaving 25 bases between. The CDR3 length is 16 residues. Germline-derived CDR1 and CDR2 are SQVTM and ANQGSEA. This sample stems from a study of cytomegalovirus exposure and HLA in healthy donors. Study-wide findings and caveats: Published work reported that the classifier diagnosed cytomegalovirus status with high specificity and sensitivity. Sequences of the TCR beta chain were said to predict the HLA-A and HLA-B alleles of most subjects accurately.

With 60 Vbeta and 13 Jbeta primers, the PCR was carried out. Measured with immunoSEQ multiplex PCR; TCRdb has only the in-frame clones, and not every one. The data contain 150,000 to 200,000 clones, around four fifths of them seen just once; the ten biggest clones take up 1.5% to 2%. The sequence was obtained from a woman younger than 45 in good health and CMV-seronegative. The rearrangement uses TRBV29-1 and TRBJ1-2; D is perhaps TRBD1 (5 bases). Source material: PBMCs. CDR3 DNA: TGCAGCGTTGATCGGGCCATTGGGGCCTCTCTAATGGGCTACACCTTC. Translation gives CSVDRAIGASLMGYTF.